This TCR beta chain came from a study of vaccination and CD4 T cells after COVID-19. This CDR3 is 17 amino acids long. In germline, CDR1 is LNHDA, CDR2 SQIVND (reference sequence). Trimming took 5 bases from V and 3 from J; bases not matched to a gene: 11. Once obtained from cultured CD4+ T cells, the DNA was sequenced using the Oncomine TCR Beta short-read assay. From cultured CD4+ T cells, genomic DNA was extracted. TCRdb reanalysed the PCR reads using MiXCR and keeps one entry per CDR3 protein. The sample includes about 14,000 distinct CDR3 sequences, roughly 30% of them seen just once. As concerns this clonotype: Its antigen is unknown.

The treatment denotes: approximately 9-day PBMC culture with coronavirus spike peptide pools or control peptides (ViraFEST assay). For ViraFEST, peptide pools expanded antigen-specific T cells, after which the TCRs were sequenced. The material was CD4+ T cells from blood, cultured in vitro, obtained after SARS-CoV-2 vaccination. The source is a human donor who had recovered from COVID-19. The chain employs TRBV19 and TRBJ2-1, with TRBD2 identical over 9 bases. CDR3: CASSPRRLAADYNEQFF. The CDR3 coding sequence is TGTGCCAGTAGTCCCCGCAGACTAGCGGCTGACTACAATGAGCAGTTCTTC.